One sample yielded the 9 T cell receptor beta chains listed below, sequenced in a study of T cells in Graves' hyperthyroidism and ophthalmopathy. Amplified TCR beta CDR3 regions came from RNA transcripts. A first-round RT-PCR of the TCR CDR3 used the HTBI primer set. A single record per CDR3 protein comes from TCRdb applying MiXCR to the multiplex PCR reads. The sample includes a few hundred thousand distinct CDR3 sequences, approximately 13% of them seen just once. The sample was blood. Every receptor here comes from a woman aged 18-35 years with Graves' hyperthyroidism.

This clonotype showed up many times. The V call is TRBV6-1, the J call TRBJ1-1, with TRBD1 matching over 10 bases. Trimming took 5 bases from V and 10 from J; bases not matched to a gene: 16. The length of the CDR3 is 16 residues. Looked up from germline, CDR1 is MNHNS and CDR2 is SASEGT. The DNA for the CDR3 is TGTGCCAGCAGTCAAAGCTGGACAGGGGGTACTGAAGGAGCTTTCTTT. This translates into CASSQSWTGGTEGAFF.

This clonotype came up many times. The genes are TRBV10-3 and TRBJ1-5, with a possible D match to TRBD1 (5 bases). The CDR3 length is 14 residues. V was pared by 2 bases and J by 7 bases, with 12 bases between. Germline lookup yields CDR1 ENHRY and CDR2 SYGVKD. Written as DNA, the CDR3 is TGTGCCATCAGTGAGGGGCAGGGCATACAGCCCCAGCATTTT. Its protein is CAISEGQGIQPQHF.

This clonotype was counted at least ten times. The rearrangement uses TRBV5-5 and TRBJ2-5, with TRBD2 as a possible D gene (5 bases). The CDR3 contains 13 residues. Germline V lookup: CDR1 SGHKS, CDR2 YYEKEE (reference sequence). V gave up 5 bases and J gave up 2 bases, with 10 bases separating them. The CDR3 sequence is CASSRAAQETQYF. The CDR3 DNA reads as TGTGCCAGCAGTAGAGCGGCACAAGAGACCCAGTACTTC.

The chain carries TRBV10-2 and TRBJ1-2; a weak D match, TRBD1 (6 bases). Deletions cut 8 bases from V and 0 bases from J, with 13 bases between. CDR1 WSHSY and CDR2 SAAADI come from the germline V gene. The CDR3 consists of 14 residues. The CDR3 nucleotides read TGCGCCAGCCAAAAAGGACAGACTAACTATGGCTACACCTTC. This translates into CASQKGQTNYGYTF.

Turning to this clonotype: A much larger clone differs by one base, so this may be a read error. The V call is TRBV2, the J call TRBJ1-4; no clear D. CDR3 size: 16 residues. CDR1 and CDR2 (germline): SNHLY, FYNNEI. The CDR3 sequence is CASSEAPTATNKKLFF. CDR3 nucleotide sequence: TGTGCCAGCAGTGAAGCACCCACAGCAACTAATAAAAAACTGTTTTTT.

In this sample, this clonotype turned up many times. The chain recombines TRBV28 with TRBJ1-1, with TRBD1 as a possible D gene (6 bases). Germline CDR1 and CDR2: MDHEN and SYDVKM. This CDR3 is built from 11 residues. The V gene lost 3 bases and the J gene lost 8 bases, with 7 bases spanning the gap. The CDR3 is CASSLRGEAFF. The CDR3 nucleotides read TGTGCCAGCAGTTTGAGGGGGGAAGCTTTCTTT.

This chain connects TRBV6-5 to TRBJ1-1; 7 nucleotides agree with TRBD1. The J segment lost 4 bases and the V segment lost 0 bases, leaving 11 bases of the junction unmatched. CDR3 size: 17 residues. CDR1 and CDR2 (germline): MNHEY, SVGAGI. The CDR3 loop reads CASSYSNDRVWITEAFF. CDR3 coding DNA: TGTGCCAGCAGTTACTCAAACGACAGGGTTTGGATCACTGAAGCTTTCTTT.

A few counts support this clonotype. This sequence joins TRBV27 and TRBJ1-3, with unresolved D. Trimming pared 8 bases from V and 0 bases from J, leaving 11 bases between. The CDR3 contains 14 residues. The germline V gene encodes CDR1 MNHEY and CDR2 SMNVEV (reference sequence). In nucleotides, the CDR3 is TGTGCCAGCGGCGGACGGAACTCTGGAAACACCATATATTTT. The encoded protein is CASGGRNSGNTIYF.

This clonotype was observed many times. The genes are TRBV6-2 or TRBV6-3 and TRBJ2-7, with 7 bases fitting TRBD2. J gave up 3 bases and V 4 bases, and 9 bases lay outside the gene matches. The germline gives CDR1 MNHEY, CDR2 SVGEGT. This CDR3 is 15 amino acids long. CDR3 loop: CASSLNAGVDYEQYF. The CDR3 DNA reads as TGTGCCAGCAGTTTGAACGCGGGGGTAGACTACGAGCAGTACTTC.